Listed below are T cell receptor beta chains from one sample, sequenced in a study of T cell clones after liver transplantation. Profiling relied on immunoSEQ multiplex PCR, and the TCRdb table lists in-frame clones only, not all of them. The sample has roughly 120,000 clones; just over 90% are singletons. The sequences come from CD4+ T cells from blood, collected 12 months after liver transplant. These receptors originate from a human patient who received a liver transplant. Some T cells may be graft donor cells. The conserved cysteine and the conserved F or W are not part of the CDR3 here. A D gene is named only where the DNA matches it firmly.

ASSLDAGVPTGELF,TRBD2,TRBJ2-2,TRBV7-2
ASGRGTGNTEAF,.,TRBJ1-1,TRBV12-5
ASSIRGGGYT,.,TRBJ1-2,TRBV19
ANSPTSGTSGRSNEQF,TRBD2,TRBJ2-1,TRBV5-1
ASSLLVTEAF,.,TRBJ1-1,TRBV5-8
SVEDGGYGYT,.,TRBJ1-2,TRBV29-1
ASTYGQGNTEAF,TRBD1,TRBJ1-1,TRBV7-2
ASSLQDNTQY,.,TRBJ2-3,TRBV5-1
ASSLAGVGTGELF,TRBD2,TRBJ2-2,TRBV11-3
ASAGRDYGYT,.,TRBJ1-2,TRBV27
ASSMGLRGGTDTQY,TRBD2,TRBJ2-3,TRBV5-1
ASSKGSRGRMNTEAF,.,TRBJ1-1,TRBV21-1
ATLAGSYNEQF,TRBD2,TRBJ2-1,TRBV6-5
AWSPTLGAEAF,.,TRBJ1-1,TRBV30